What follows are 24 T cell receptor beta chains derived from one specimen sequenced in a study of blood T cell repertoires in COVID-19. Profiled with immunoSEQ multiplex PCR; TCRdb holds only in-frame clones, not every one. The sample carries some 190,000 clones, roughly 85% recorded once. The sequenced sample consisted of peripheral blood. The receptors derive from a woman aged 55-75 years with acute or convalescent COVID-19.

This chain joins TRBV10-2 and TRBJ2-7; D perhaps matches TRBD2 (5 bases). Germline CDR1 WSHSY, CDR2 SAAADI. V was clipped by 8 bases and J by 4 bases, with 12 bases between them. The CDR3 length is 12 residues. The CDR3 nucleotides read TGCGCCAGCTTTACCCCGGGGTACGAGCAGTACTTC. It is translated as CASFTPGYEQYF.

This clone was observed once. The J gene is TRBJ1-5, the V gene TRBV27, with 8 nucleotides matching TRBD1. The CDR3 consists of 16 residues. Germline trimming cut 5 bases from V and 6 bases from J; bases unmatched to any gene: 12. Germline CDR1 is MNHEY and CDR2 is SMNVEV (reference sequence). CDR3 sequence: CASSKSRGRVVQPQHF. CDR3 in DNA: TGTGCCAGCAGTAAAAGCAGGGGGCGCGTGGTTCAGCCCCAGCATTTT.

The V and J genes are TRBV28 and TRBJ2-7; TRBD1 matches 7 bases. Germline CDR1 reads MDHEN; CDR2 reads SYDVKM. The CDR3 contains 14 residues. V trimming: 6 bases; J trimming: 6 bases; junction bases outside the gene matches: 11. The CDR3 nucleotides are TGTGCCAGCAGAATCGGGACAGCCCAGGGCGAGCAGTACTTC. This translates into CASRIGTAQGEQYF. The full variable domain, with the rest looked up from reference TRBV28 and TRBJ2-7, is DVKVTQSSRYLVKRTGEKVFLECVQDMDHENMFWYRQDPGLGLRLIYFSYDVKMKEKGDIPEGYSVSREKKERFSLILESASTNQTSMYLCASRIGTAQGEQYFGPGTRLTVT.

The V gene is TRBV18, the J gene TRBJ2-5, with a possible D match to TRBD2 (6 bases). Germline loops: CDR1 KGHSH, CDR2 LQKENI. CDR3 size: 15 residues. V was trimmed by 6 bases and J by 5 bases, leaving 19 bases between them. Here the CDR3 reads CASSPAGGDSETQYF. The CDR3 nucleotides are TGTGCCAGCTCCCCGGCCGGGGGAGATAGCGAGACCCAGTACTTC. Filled out from reference TRBV18 and TRBJ2-5, the complete variable domain reads NAGVMQNPRHLVRRRGQEARLRCSPMKGHSHVYWYRQLPEEGLKFMVYLQKENIIDESGMPKERFSAEFPKEGPSILRIQQVVRGDSAAYFCASSPAGGDSETQYFGPGTRLLVL.

The rearrangement links TRBV6-5 to TRBJ1-5; 7 positions match TRBD1. Germline loops: CDR1 MNHEY, CDR2 SVGAGI. V lost 6 bases, J lost 4 bases, and 6 bases stayed unmatched. CDR3 length: 14 amino acids. This chain's CDR3 is CASSPGTANQPQHF. The CDR3 DNA reads as TGTGCCAGCAGCCCCGGGACAGCTAATCAGCCCCAGCATTTT.

V is TRBV3-1 (or the pseudogene TRBV3-2) and J is TRBJ2-1; weak D call: TRBD2 (6 bases). V was trimmed by 1 base and J by 4 bases, leaving 17 bases between them. CDR3 length: 17 residues. Germline-derived CDR1 and CDR2 are LGHDT and YNNKEL (reference sequence). CDR3 sequence (DNA): TGTGCCAGCAGCCAAGTGGGGGGAGTAGCTCGATACAATGAGCAGTTCTTC. Protein product: CASSQVGGVARYNEQFF.

The chain couples TRBV28 to TRBJ1-2; tentatively, D is TRBD1 (6 bases). Trimming took 3 bases from V and 4 from J, leaving 18 bases between them. This CDR3 is 16 amino acids long. The V gene's germline CDR1 is MDHEN and CDR2 SYDVKM. The CDR3 is CASSFFSDSITYGYTF. The DNA for the CDR3 is TGTGCCAGCAGTTTCTTTTCGGACAGCATAACCTATGGCTACACCTTC.

This chain joins TRBV2 and TRBJ2-7; 14 nucleotides match TRBD2. CDR1 and CDR2 from the germline V gene are SNHLY and FYNNEI. With 2 bases clipped from V and 12 bases from J, the junction kept 6 bases outside the gene matches. The CDR3 loop spans 14 amino acids. The CDR3: CASSERGLAGVGYF. The CDR3 nucleotides are TGTGCCAGCAGTGAAAGGGGACTAGCGGGAGTTGGGTACTTC.

This chain links TRBV14 with TRBJ1-1; D is possibly TRBD1 (6 bases). The V gene lost 5 bases and the J gene lost 6 bases, with 16 bases spanning the gap. The length of the CDR3 is 14 residues. CDR1 is SGHDN and CDR2 is FVKESK in the germline V gene. The CDR3 reads CASSTGDTRAEAFF. In DNA, the CDR3 is TGTGCCAGCAGCACCGGGGACACCCGTGCTGAAGCTTTCTTT.

The chain is built from TRBV7-2 and TRBJ1-4; D gene uncertain. V was shortened by 1 base and J by 10 bases, with 13 bases between the two germline ends. CDR1 and CDR2 (germline): SGHTA, FQGNSA. The CDR3 consists of 14 residues. The chain's CDR3 is CASSLEPGLGKLFF. The DNA of the CDR3 is TGTGCCAGCAGCTTAGAGCCCGGGTTGGGAAAACTGTTTTTT.

The rearrangement joins TRBV2 to TRBJ2-1, with 12 bases that match TRBD2. CDR1 is SNHLY and CDR2 is FYNNEI in the germline V gene. The CDR3 totals 15 residues. V lost 2 bases to trimming and J lost 7 bases; unmatched junction nucleotides: 3. The CDR3 protein is CASSEQLAGGNEQFF. CDR3 bases: TGTGCCAGCAGTGAACAGCTAGCGGGAGGGAATGAGCAGTTCTTC.

In its sample, this clone was seen once. The V gene is TRBV28, the J gene TRBJ2-7; a weak D match, TRBD1 (5 bases). V was clipped by 3 bases and J by 7 bases, with 10 bases between them. The CDR3 extends over 12 amino acids. The germline CDR1 and CDR2 sequences are MDHEN and SYDVKM. The CDR3 nucleotides are TGTGCCAGCAGTTTTGGGCACAGGGAGCAGTACTTC. It specifies CASSFGHREQYF.

The chain uses TRBV7-2 and TRBJ2-7, with 7 bases fitting TRBD2. J was trimmed by 0 bases and V by 1 base; bases with no gene match: 6. This CDR3 is 16 amino acids long. Germline CDR1 and CDR2: SGHTA and FQGNSA. CDR3 residues: CASSLGVSGRSYEQYF. The DNA of the CDR3 is TGTGCCAGCAGCTTAGGGGTTAGCGGGCGCTCCTACGAGCAGTACTTC.

The V and J genes are TRBV12-3 or TRBV12-4 and TRBJ1-6; D call uncertain. CDR3 length: 13 amino acids. V was clipped by 3 bases and J by 9 bases, with 9 bases between them. CDR3 sequence: CASSLRGGSPLHF. CDR3 nucleotide sequence: TGTGCCAGCAGTTTGCGCGGAGGTTCACCCCTCCACTTT.

The rearrangement uses TRBV18 and TRBJ1-1, with a possible D match to TRBD1 (5 bases). V shed 1 base and J shed 2 bases, with 8 bases lying between them. The germline gives CDR1 KGHSH, CDR2 LQKENI. The CDR3 runs 14 residues. CDR3 in DNA: TGTGCCAGCTCACCACAGGGGATCAACACTGAAGCTTTCTTT. This translates into CASSPQGINTEAFF.

J is TRBJ1-1 and V is TRBV6-5; 10 nucleotides align to TRBD1. The ends lost 10 bases at V and 5 bases at J; junction bases unmatched: 7. This CDR3 contains 13 residues. Germline V gene lookup returns CDR1 MNHEY and CDR2 SVGAGI. The CDR3 DNA reads TGTGCCACCCCCCGGACAGGGGGGACTGAAGCTTTCTTT. Its protein is CATPRTGGTEAFF.

V gene TRBV7-9 combines with J gene TRBJ2-6; D is possibly TRBD2 (5 bases). This CDR3 has 17 residues. Trimming removed 5 bases from V and 4 bases from J, with 18 bases in between. The germline CDR1 and CDR2 sequences are SEHNR and FQNEAQ (reference sequence). CDR3: CASSPAGEGVGANVLTF. CDR3 nucleotide sequence: TGTGCCAGCAGCCCCGCGGGCGAAGGAGTCGGGGCCAACGTCCTGACTTTC.

Comments on this clone: Within the sample, other DNA sequences also encode this same CDR3. The chain links TRBV19 to TRBJ2-1; a possible D gene is TRBD2 (6 bases). The CDR3 totals 13 residues. Trimming took 3 bases from V and 9 from J, leaving 12 bases between them. Germline V gene lookup returns CDR1 LNHDA and CDR2 SQIVND (reference sequence). CDR3 amino acids: CASSIGGSGEQFF. CDR3 nucleotides: TGTGCCAGTAGTATCGGAGGGTCCGGTGAGCAGTTCTTC.

This clone was observed a single time. This chain joins TRBV9 and TRBJ1-6; 7 bases match TRBD1. V lost 1 base and J lost 7; bases outside the gene matches: 2. Germline CDR1 SGDLS, CDR2 YYNGEE. The CDR3 loop spans 14 amino acids. The CDR3 loop reads CASSVQGDNSPLHF. CDR3 DNA sequence: TGTGCCAGCAGCGTACAGGGGGACAATTCACCCCTCCACTTT. The entire variable domain, with the rest obtained from reference TRBV9 and TRBJ1-6, is as follows: DSGVTQTPKHLITATGQRVTLRCSPRSGDLSVYWYQQSLDQGLQFLIQYYNGEERAKGNILERFSAQQFPDLHSELNLSSLELGDSALYFCASSVQGDNSPLHFGNGTRLTVT.

The chain recombines TRBV28 with TRBJ2-2; the match to TRBD2 covers 9 bases. CDR3 length: 15 amino acids. After removal of 3 bases from V and 5 bases from J, the junction contained 4 bases not matched to a gene. Germline CDR1 is MDHEN and CDR2 is SYDVKM. CDR3 coding DNA: TGTGCCAGCAGTTTGGGCGGGAGGGGAACCGGGGAGCTGTTTTTT. Translated, it gives CASSLGGRGTGELFF.

CDR3 residues: CASSQDSSGTQYF. In DNA form, the CDR3 reads TGCGCCAGCAGCCAAGACTCGTCGGGGACCCAGTACTTC. This chain joins TRBV4-1 and TRBJ2-5; D remains ambiguous. Germline lookup yields CDR1 MGHRA and CDR2 YSYEKL. The V gene lost 0 bases and the J gene lost 7 bases, with 9 bases spanning the gap. The CDR3 has 13 amino acids.

This clone was seen a single time. The chain has TRBV7-8 and TRBJ2-5; TRBD2 agrees at 7 bases. Per the germline V gene, CDR1 is SGHVS and CDR2 is FQNEAQ. V gave up 5 bases and J gave up 4 bases; unmatched junction bases: 7. This CDR3 contains 14 residues. CDR3 DNA sequence: TGTGCCAGCAGCCCAGGACTAGGAGTAGAGACCCAGTACTTC. As protein: CASSPGLGVETQYF.

This sequence joins TRBV9 and TRBJ2-2; D uncertain. The CDR3 is made up of 15 amino acids. Germline V gene lookup returns CDR1 SGDLS and CDR2 YYNGEE. The V end lost 3 bases, the J end lost 4 bases, and 13 bases lay between the germline ends. CDR3 sequence (DNA): TGTGCCAGCAGCGCCGTCAGTTTTGGCACCGGGGAGCTGTTTTTT. Translated: CASSAVSFGTGELFF.

The rearrangement joins TRBV5-1 to TRBJ2-5, with 7 bases aligning to TRBD2. The CDR3 is made up of 14 amino acids. CDR1 and CDR2 (germline): SGHRS, YFSETQ. The J segment lost 4 bases and the V segment lost 4 bases, leaving 7 bases of the junction unmatched. DNA for the CDR3: TGCGCCAGCAGCGGGGGGACGGGGGGAGAGACCCAGTACTTC. As protein: CASSGGTGGETQYF.